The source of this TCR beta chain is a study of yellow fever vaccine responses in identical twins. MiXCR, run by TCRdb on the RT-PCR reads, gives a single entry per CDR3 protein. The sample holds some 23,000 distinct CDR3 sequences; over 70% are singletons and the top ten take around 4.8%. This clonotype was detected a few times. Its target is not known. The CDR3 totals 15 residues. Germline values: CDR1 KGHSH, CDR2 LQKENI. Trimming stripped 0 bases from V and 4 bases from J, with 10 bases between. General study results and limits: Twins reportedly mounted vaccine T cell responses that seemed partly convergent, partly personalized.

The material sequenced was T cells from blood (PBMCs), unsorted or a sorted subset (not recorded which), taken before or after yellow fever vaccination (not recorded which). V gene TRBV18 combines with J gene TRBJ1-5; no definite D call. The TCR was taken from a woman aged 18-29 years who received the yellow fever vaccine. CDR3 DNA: TGTGCCAGCTCACCACCCATGACCATAAATCAGCCCCAGCATTTT. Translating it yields CASSPPMTINQPQHF. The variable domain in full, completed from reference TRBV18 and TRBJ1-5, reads NAGVMQNPRHLVRRRGQEARLRCSPMKGHSHVYWYRQLPEEGLKFMVYLQKENIIDESGMPKERFSAEFPKEGPSILRIQQVVRGDSAAYFCASSPPMTINQPQHFGDGTRLSIL.